The 32 T cell receptor beta chains below all came from one sample that was sequenced in a study of vaccination effects on CD4 cells after COVID-19. Pools of viral peptides were used by the ViraFEST assay to expand antigen-specific CD4+ T cells ahead of sequencing. After more than 9 days in culture, the CD4+ T cells were isolated. Each person got two doses of an mRNA SARS-CoV-2 vaccine, BNT162b2 or mRNA-1273. These TCRs' antigens remain unknown. Sequenced by immunoSEQ multiplex PCR; TCRdb stores in-frame clones only, minus some. Of tens of thousands of clones in the sample, around 78% were seen once. The source was CD4+ T cells from PBMCs cultured with HCoV-OC43 spike peptides, collected after COVID-19 vaccination. Specified subset: HCoV-OC43 spike overlapping peptide pool stimulation. All receptors derive from a human donor who received a COVID-19 vaccine.

The chain has TRBV5-1 and TRBJ1-4, with a possible D match to TRBD1 (6 bases). There are 14 residues in the CDR3. Germline values: CDR1 SGHRS, CDR2 YFSETQ. Trimming shortened V by 4 bases and J by 8 bases, and 15 bases separated the two germline ends. In nucleotides, the CDR3 is TGCGCCAGCAGCCTAACAGGGAGATGGGAAAAACTGTTTTTT. Translating it yields CASSLTGRWEKLFF.

The rearrangement links TRBV23-1 to TRBJ2-7; the match to TRBD1 covers 10 bases. TRBV23-1 is an ORF; its function is uncertain. The CDR3 sequence is 18 residues long. The J segment lost 6 bases and the V segment lost 0 bases, leaving 14 bases of the junction unmatched. CDR3 in DNA: TGCGCCAGCAGTCAATCTGGGGACAGGGGACCATCTAGGTCCGAGCAGTACGTC. Translating gives CASSQSGDRGPSRSEQYV.

The chain employs TRBV5-1 and TRBJ2-5; D assignment may be TRBD1 or TRBD2 (7 bases each). In germline, CDR1 is SGHRS, CDR2 YFSETQ. This CDR3 region has 14 residues. V was trimmed by 3 bases and J by 4 bases, leaving 13 bases between them. The CDR3 nucleotides are TGCGCCAGCAGCTGGGAGGGGGCCGGAGAGACCCAGTACTTC. Its translation: CASSWEGAGETQYF.

This chain links TRBV7-3 with TRBJ2-2, with 10 bases that match TRBD2. CDR3 size: 16 residues. Germline CDR1 is SGHTA and CDR2 is FQGTGA. The V and J ends lost 6 bases and 2 bases, in that order; junction bases with no gene match: 6. CDR3 nucleotides: TGTGCCAGCAGTCTGGGGACTAGCGCCAACACCGGGGAGCTGTTTTTT. This sequence encodes CASSLGTSANTGELFF.

The V and J genes are TRBV3-1 (or the pseudogene TRBV3-2) and TRBJ2-5, with D possibly TRBD2 on 6 matching bases. Trimming took off 4 bases at V and 8 bases at J, with 17 bases between the two ends. The germline V gene has CDR1 LGHDT and CDR2 YNNKEL (reference sequence). The CDR3 covers 14 residues. DNA of the CDR3: TGTGCCAGCAGCCTGGGTGCAGGACTAAACACCCAGTACTTC. Its protein product is CASSLGAGLNTQYF.

The rearrangement joins TRBV6-5 to TRBJ1-6; D gene uncertain. Trimming shortened V by 7 bases and J by 2 bases, and 12 bases separated the two germline ends. The CDR3 loop spans 15 amino acids. Germline loops: CDR1 MNHEY, CDR2 SVGAGI. The CDR3 loop reads CASTRTAPYNSPLHF. The CDR3 nucleotides are TGTGCCAGCACCCGGACGGCCCCCTATAATTCACCCCTCCACTTT.

This chain uses TRBV30 with TRBJ2-7, with D possibly TRBD1 on 5 matching bases. There are 12 residues in the CDR3. Trimming pared 5 bases from V and 3 bases from J, leaving 11 bases between. Per the germline V gene, CDR1 is GTSNPN and CDR2 is SVGIG (reference sequence). The CDR3, as DNA: TGTGCCTGGTCGCAGGGAAACTACGAGCAGTACGTC. Translated: CAWSQGNYEQYV.

This sequence joins TRBV7-8 and TRBJ1-2; a weak D match, TRBD1 (6 bases). The CDR3 contains 14 residues. Germline values: CDR1 SGHVS, CDR2 FQNEAQ. V dropped 8 bases and J dropped 0 bases, with 13 bases sitting between them. The CDR3 DNA sequence: TGTGCCAGCGGTAGGGGGTTTACTAACTATGGCTACACCTTC. Residues: CASGRGFTNYGYTF.

This clone was recorded a few times. The chain couples TRBV4-1 to TRBJ2-5, with unresolved D. V gave up 1 base and J gave up 5 bases, with 8 bases separating them. The CDR3 spans 13 residues. The germline gives CDR1 MGHRA, CDR2 YSYEKL. The CDR3: CASSQALGETQYF. The CDR3 DNA reads as TGCGCCAGCAGCCAAGCCTTAGGGGAGACCCAGTACTTC.

This sequence joins TRBV19 and TRBJ2-1; a possible D gene is TRBD2 (5 bases). The CDR3 has 15 residues. The V end lost 4 bases, the J end lost 2 bases, and 12 bases lay between the germline ends. Germline V gene lookup returns CDR1 LNHDA and CDR2 SQIVND (reference sequence). The CDR3 protein is CASSNGDPTYNEQFF. As DNA, the CDR3 is TGTGCCAGTAGTAACGGGGATCCAACCTACAATGAGCAGTTCTTC.

The gene calls are TRBV9 and TRBJ2-2, with D perhaps TRBD1 or TRBD2 (5 bases each). The CDR3 covers 14 residues. V lost 1 base and J 2 bases, leaving 6 bases between the germline ends. Germline CDR1 SGDLS, CDR2 YYNGEE. In DNA form, the CDR3 reads TGTGCCAGCAGCGTAAGGGACAACACCGGGGAGCTGTTTTTT. This codes for CASSVRDNTGELFF.

V is TRBV5-1 and J is TRBJ2-2; D is possibly TRBD1 (6 bases). CDR3 length: 15 residues. Trimming took 1 base from V and 4 from J, leaving 11 bases between them. Germline V gene sequence: CDR1 SGHRS, CDR2 YFSETQ. The CDR3 DNA is TGCGCCAGCAGCTTGCAACAGGGCGGCACCGGGGAGCTGTTTTTT. Protein sequence: CASSLQQGGTGELFF. Variable domain in full (rest from reference TRBV5-1 and TRBJ2-2): KAGVTQTPRYLIKTRGQQVTLSCSPISGHRSVSWYQQTPGQGLQFLFEYFSETQRNKGNFPGRFSGRQFSNSRSEMNVSTLELGDSALYLCASSLQQGGTGELFFGEGSRLTVL.

V and J are TRBV7-9 and TRBJ2-2; the D gene is possibly TRBD2 (5 bases). CDR1 is SEHNR, CDR2 FQNEAQ, per germline (reference sequence). V lost 3 bases to trimming and J lost 3 bases, with 11 bases between them. The CDR3 runs 15 residues. As DNA, the CDR3 is TGTGCCAGCAGCTTCTTTCGGGAAGACACCGGGGAGCTGTTTTTT. Residues: CASSFFREDTGELFF.

The chain carries TRBV7-8 and TRBJ1-5; no reliable D call. The V end lost 4 bases, the J end lost 9 bases, and 7 bases lay between the germline ends. Germline loops: CDR1 SGHVS, CDR2 FQNEAQ. This CDR3 region has 11 residues. The CDR3 DNA sequence: TGTGCCAGCAGCTCAGGAGGGCCCCAGCATTTT. This gives the protein CASSSGGPQHF.

The gene calls are TRBV6-2 or TRBV6-3 and TRBJ1-1; D is undetermined. V was shortened by 0 bases and J by 0 bases, with 5 bases between the two germline ends. CDR3 length: 14 residues. Per the germline V gene, CDR1 is MNHEY and CDR2 is SVGEGT. The CDR3, as DNA: TGTGCCAGCAGTTACTCTCGGGTGAACACTGAAGCTTTCTTT. Its translation is CASSYSRVNTEAFF.

The chain is built from TRBV6-1 and TRBJ2-1, with a weak D call TRBD1 (5 bases). Germline V gene lookup returns CDR1 MNHNS and CDR2 SASEGT. The V end was cut by 2 bases, the J end by 0 bases, with 11 bases between. The CDR3 is 16 amino acids. CDR3 nucleotides: TGTGCCAGCAGTGAAAGGGGCACCAGCTCCTACAATGAGCAGTTCTTC. This translates into CASSERGTSSYNEQFF.

The chain combines TRBV14 with TRBJ2-5; D unresolved. Trimming removed 5 bases from V and 2 bases from J, with 18 bases in between. Looked up from germline, CDR1 is SGHDN and CDR2 is FVKESK. The CDR3 extends over 16 amino acids. This CDR3 reads CASSKGFIDFQETQYF. The CDR3 DNA sequence: TGTGCCAGCAGCAAAGGTTTCATAGATTTTCAAGAGACCCAGTACTTC.

DNA for the CDR3: TGTGCCAGCAGTTACAAGGGGGTAGTCGGTGAAGCTTTCTTT. Protein sequence: CASSYKGVVGEAFF. The chain joins TRBV6-5 to TRBJ1-1; possibly TRBD1 for D (6 bases). Germline V gene data show CDR1 as MNHEY and CDR2 as SVGAGI. This CDR3 is built from 14 residues. V was clipped by 2 bases and J by 7 bases, with 14 bases between them.

The CDR3 here is CASSLGLAGVQETQYF. The CDR3 DNA follows: TGTGCCAGCAGCCTCGGACTAGCGGGGGTTCAAGAGACCCAGTACTTC. The chain couples TRBV3-1 (or the pseudogene TRBV3-2) to TRBJ2-5; the match to TRBD2 covers 13 bases. The CDR3 runs 16 residues. Per germline, CDR1 LGHDT and CDR2 YNNKEL (reference sequence). The V segment lost 4 bases and the J segment 2 bases; nucleotides outside the gene matches: 4.

This sequence joins TRBV30 and TRBJ2-5; 9 bases map to TRBD2. Germline V lookup: CDR1 GTSNPN, CDR2 SVGIG (reference sequence). The J segment lost 4 bases and the V segment lost 6 bases, leaving 15 bases of the junction unmatched. This CDR3 contains 16 residues. Here the CDR3 reads CACKFLGTSRLETQYF. The CDR3 region has the DNA TGTGCCTGCAAGTTTCTTGGGACTAGCAGGCTAGAGACCCAGTACTTC.

The genes are TRBV6-5 and TRBJ2-7; TRBD1 matches at 9 bases. V dropped 8 bases and J dropped 11; count of bases not matched to a gene: 16. CDR3 length equals 14 residues. From germline, CDR1 is MNHEY and CDR2 SVGAGI. The CDR3 DNA is TGTGCCAGCCGGCCGGAACTTTACAGGGGGCGGGAGTACGTC. Its protein is CASRPELYRGREYV.

V usage is TRBV5-6 and J usage is TRBJ2-7; D is perhaps TRBD1 or TRBD2 (5 bases each). The germline V and J ends were trimmed by 0 bases and 0 bases, with 7 bases remaining between them. CDR1 is SGHDT and CDR2 is YYEEEE in the germline V gene. This CDR3 spans 14 amino acids. CDR3 coding DNA: TGTGCCAGCAGCTTGGATGGGACCTCCTACGAGCAGTACGTC. Translating gives CASSLDGTSYEQYV.

This clone has just a few counts. The chain joins TRBV20-1 to TRBJ1-1, with no clear D. Germline V gene data show CDR1 as DFQATT and CDR2 as SNEGSKA (reference sequence). The CDR3 sequence is 11 residues long. Trimming took 6 bases from V and 6 from J, leaving 11 bases between them. Here the CDR3 DNA reads TGCAGTGCCCCCAGAACCCCTGAAGCTTTCTTT. Translation: CSAPRTPEAFF.

J is TRBJ1-6 and V is TRBV6-2 or TRBV6-3; 8 positions agree with TRBD1. The germline V gene encodes CDR1 MNHEY and CDR2 SVGEGT. CDR3 length: 17 amino acids. V trimming: 1 base; J trimming: 10 bases; junction bases outside the gene matches: 12. The CDR3: CASSYYGMTGEGSPLHF. CDR3 sequence (DNA): TGTGCCAGCAGTTACTACGGCATGACAGGGGAAGGATCACCCCTCCACTTT.

The V gene is TRBV11-2, the J gene TRBJ2-5; maybe TRBD2 (6 bases). Trimming removed 2 bases from V and 3 bases from J, with 10 bases in between. CDR1 is SGHAT, CDR2 FQNNGV, per germline. This CDR3 spans 14 amino acids. CDR3 nucleotide sequence: TGTGCCAGCAGCTTACATCCGGGGGAAGAGACCCAGTACTTC. It is translated as CASSLHPGEETQYF.

V usage is TRBV6-4 and J usage is TRBJ2-7; D remains unclear. Between the trimmed V and J ends, which lost 6 bases and 4 bases, there was a span of 19 bases. This CDR3 is 15 amino acids long. Germline lookup yields CDR1 MRHNA and CDR2 SNTAGT. In DNA form, the CDR3 reads TGTGCCAGCAGACTTACTGACAAATCCGGGTACGAGCAGTACGTC. Amino acid sequence: CASRLTDKSGYEQYV.

J is TRBJ2-7 and V is TRBV7-8; 7 nucleotides align to TRBD1. Germline trimming cut 1 base from V and 6 bases from J; bases unmatched to any gene: 3. The germline CDR1 and CDR2 sequences are SGHVS and FQNEAQ. The CDR3 loop spans 13 amino acids. CDR3 residues: CASSLVPGGEQYV. CDR3 nucleotide sequence: TGTGCCAGCAGCTTAGTCCCAGGGGGCGAGCAGTACGTC.

The chain carries TRBV6-6 and TRBJ2-3; D not resolved. CDR3 size: 13 residues. In germline, CDR1 is MNHNY, CDR2 SVGAGI (reference sequence). The ends were cut back, 6 bases at V and 0 bases at J, with 7 bases in the middle. The CDR3, as DNA: TGTGCCAGCAGGAGCGACAGCACAGATACGCAGTATTTT. This gives the protein CASRSDSTDTQYF.

This clone has only a few counts. This chain uses TRBV7-2 with TRBJ1-2; unclear D gene. This CDR3 region has 16 residues. The ends were cut back, 1 base at V and 6 bases at J, with 18 bases in the middle. Germline V lookup: CDR1 SGHTA, CDR2 FQGNSA. The CDR3 sequence is CASSLDYGVVRNGYTF. CDR3 bases: TGTGCCAGCAGCTTAGATTATGGGGTCGTAAGGAATGGCTACACCTTC. Variable domain in full (rest from reference TRBV7-2 and TRBJ1-2): GAGVSQSPSNKVTEKGKDVELRCDPISGHTALYWYRQSLGQGLEFLIYFQGNSAPDKSGLPSDRFSAERTGGSVSTLTIQRTQQEDSAVYLCASSLDYGVVRNGYTFGSGTRLTVV.

In this sample, this clone turned up a few times. The chain carries TRBV7-9 and TRBJ1-5; 7 bases match TRBD1. The length of the CDR3 is 15 residues. CDR1 and CDR2 (germline): SEHNR, FQNEAQ (reference sequence). The trim removed 5 bases at V and 2 bases at J, leaving 6 bases unmatched. CDR3 protein: CASSLDRAGNQPQHF. The CDR3 coding sequence is TGTGCCAGCAGCCTTGACAGGGCGGGCAATCAGCCCCAGCATTTT. Variable domain in full (rest from reference TRBV7-9 and TRBJ1-5): DTGVSQNPRHKITKRGQNVTFRCDPISEHNRLYWYRQTLGQGPEFLTYFQNEAQLEKSRLLSDRFSAERPKGSFSTLEIQRTEQGDSAMYLCASSLDRAGNQPQHFGDGTRLSIL.

This clone was observed once. V gene TRBV6-5 combines with J gene TRBJ2-1; the D gene could be TRBD1 or TRBD2 (7 bases each). Germline-derived CDR1 and CDR2 are MNHEY and SVGAGI. This CDR3 has 16 amino acids. V shed 2 bases and J shed 3 bases, with 14 bases lying between them. The CDR3 region has the DNA TGTGCCAGCAGTTACCCGACAGGGAGGGGCTACAATGAGCAGTTCTTC. The encoded protein is CASSYPTGRGYNEQFF.

This rearrangement joins TRBV2 to TRBJ2-1; D ambiguous. Germline V lookup: CDR1 SNHLY, CDR2 FYNNEI. The CDR3 contains 12 residues. The V gene lost 10 bases and the J gene lost 9 bases, with 16 bases spanning the gap. The CDR3, as DNA: TGTGCCACCACGACGGGTGGCAGTGAGCAGTTCTTC. Protein product: CATTTGGSEQFF.